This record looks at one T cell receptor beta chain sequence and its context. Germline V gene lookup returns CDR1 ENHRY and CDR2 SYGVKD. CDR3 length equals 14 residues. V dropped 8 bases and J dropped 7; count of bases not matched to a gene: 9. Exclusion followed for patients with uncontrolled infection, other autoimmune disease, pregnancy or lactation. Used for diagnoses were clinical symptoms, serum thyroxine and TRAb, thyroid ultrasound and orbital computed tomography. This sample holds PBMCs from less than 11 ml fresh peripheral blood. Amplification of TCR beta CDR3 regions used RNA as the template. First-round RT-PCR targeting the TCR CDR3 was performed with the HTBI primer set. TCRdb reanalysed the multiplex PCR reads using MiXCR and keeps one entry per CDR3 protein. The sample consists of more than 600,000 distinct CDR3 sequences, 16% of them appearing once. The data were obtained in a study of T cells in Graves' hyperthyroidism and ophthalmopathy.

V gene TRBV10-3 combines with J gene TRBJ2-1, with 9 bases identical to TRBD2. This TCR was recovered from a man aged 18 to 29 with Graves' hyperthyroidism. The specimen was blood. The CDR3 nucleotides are TGTGCCATCGGCGCGGGAGGGGGTTTGAATGAGCAGTTCTTC. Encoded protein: CAIGAGGGLNEQFF.